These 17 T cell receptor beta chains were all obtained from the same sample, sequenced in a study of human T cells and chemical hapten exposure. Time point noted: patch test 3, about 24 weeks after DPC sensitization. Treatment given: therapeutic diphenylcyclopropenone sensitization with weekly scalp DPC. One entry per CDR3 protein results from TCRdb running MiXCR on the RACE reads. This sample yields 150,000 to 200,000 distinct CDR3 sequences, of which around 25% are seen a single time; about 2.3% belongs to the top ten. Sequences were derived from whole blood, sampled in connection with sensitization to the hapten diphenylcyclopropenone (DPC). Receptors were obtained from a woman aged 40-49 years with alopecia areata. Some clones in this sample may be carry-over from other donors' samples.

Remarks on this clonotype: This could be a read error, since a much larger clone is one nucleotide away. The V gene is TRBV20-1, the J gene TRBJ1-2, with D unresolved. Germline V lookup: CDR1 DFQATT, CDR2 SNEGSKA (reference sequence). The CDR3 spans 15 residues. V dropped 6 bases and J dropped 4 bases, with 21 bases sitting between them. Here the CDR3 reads CSAVGRGTTFYGYTF. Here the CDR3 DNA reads TGCAGTGCCGTCGGACGGGGTACTACCTTCTATGGCTACACCTTC.

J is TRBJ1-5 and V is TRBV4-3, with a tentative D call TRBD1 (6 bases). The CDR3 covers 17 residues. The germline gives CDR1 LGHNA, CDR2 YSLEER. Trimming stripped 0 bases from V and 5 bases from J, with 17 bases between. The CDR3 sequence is CASSQDLKQGGYQPQHF. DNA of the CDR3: TGCGCCAGCAGCCAAGATCTTAAACAGGGAGGGTATCAGCCCCAGCATTTT.

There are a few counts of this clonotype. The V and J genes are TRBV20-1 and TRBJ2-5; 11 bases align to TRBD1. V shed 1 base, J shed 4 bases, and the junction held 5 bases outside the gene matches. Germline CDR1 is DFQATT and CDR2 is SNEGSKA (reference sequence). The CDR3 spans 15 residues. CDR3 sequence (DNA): TGCAGTGCTAGAGTGGGGACAGGGGGTACAGAGACCCAGTACTTC. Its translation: CSARVGTGGTETQYF.

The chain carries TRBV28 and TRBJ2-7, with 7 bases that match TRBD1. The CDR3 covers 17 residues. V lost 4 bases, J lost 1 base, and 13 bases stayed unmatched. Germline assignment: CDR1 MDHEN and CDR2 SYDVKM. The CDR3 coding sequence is TGTGCCAGCAGTTATAATAGCCACCGGGACAGATCCTACGAGCAGTACTTC. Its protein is CASSYNSHRDRSYEQYF.

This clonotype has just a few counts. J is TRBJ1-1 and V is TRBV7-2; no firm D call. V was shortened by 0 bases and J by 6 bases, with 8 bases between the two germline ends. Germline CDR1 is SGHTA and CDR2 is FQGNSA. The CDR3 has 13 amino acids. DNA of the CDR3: TGTGCCAGCAGCTTAGCGAGGACTGCTGAAGCTTTCTTT. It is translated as CASSLARTAEAFF.

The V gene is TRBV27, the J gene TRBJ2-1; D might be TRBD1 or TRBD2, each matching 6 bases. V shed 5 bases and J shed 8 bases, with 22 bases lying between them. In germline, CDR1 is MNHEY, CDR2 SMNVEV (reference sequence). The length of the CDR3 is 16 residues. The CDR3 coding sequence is TGTGCCAGCAGTCTAATTGTCGGACGGAGGGGGGATGAGCAGTTCTTC. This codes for CASSLIVGRRGDEQFF.

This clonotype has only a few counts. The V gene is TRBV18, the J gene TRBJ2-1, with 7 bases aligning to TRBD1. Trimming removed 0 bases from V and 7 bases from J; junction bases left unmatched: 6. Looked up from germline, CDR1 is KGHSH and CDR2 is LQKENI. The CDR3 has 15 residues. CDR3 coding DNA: TGTGCCAGCTCACCACCGGACAGGCAACTTAATGAGCAGTTCTTC. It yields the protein CASSPPDRQLNEQFF.

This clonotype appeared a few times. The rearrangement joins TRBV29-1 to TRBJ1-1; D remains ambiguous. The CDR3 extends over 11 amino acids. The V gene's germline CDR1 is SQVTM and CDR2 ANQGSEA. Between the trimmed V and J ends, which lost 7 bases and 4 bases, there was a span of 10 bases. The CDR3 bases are TGCAGCGCAACAGTACTCACTGAAGCTTTCTTT. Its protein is CSATVLTEAFF.

CDR3 DNA sequence: TGTGCCACCAGTGCCCTGCGGGGGACTTACAATGAGCAGTTCTTC. Its protein product is CATSALRGTYNEQFF. The chain employs TRBV24-1 and TRBJ2-1; TRBD2 aligns across 7 bases. The V gene's germline CDR1 is KGHDR and CDR2 SFDVKD. V shed 5 bases, J shed 4 bases, and the junction held 7 bases outside the gene matches. CDR3 size: 15 residues.

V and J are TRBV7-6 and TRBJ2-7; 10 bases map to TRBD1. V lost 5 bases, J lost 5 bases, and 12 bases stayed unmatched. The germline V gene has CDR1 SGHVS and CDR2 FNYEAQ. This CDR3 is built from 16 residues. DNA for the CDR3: TGTGCCAGCAGCGCGCCTGGACAGGGGGGGAGCGACGAGCAGTACTTC. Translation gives CASSAPGQGGSDEQYF.

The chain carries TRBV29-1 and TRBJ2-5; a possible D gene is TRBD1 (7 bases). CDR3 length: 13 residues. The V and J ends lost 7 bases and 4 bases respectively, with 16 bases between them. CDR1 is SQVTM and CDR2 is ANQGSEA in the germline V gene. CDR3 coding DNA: TGCAGCGGATACGGGCAGGGGGGAGAGACCCAGTACTTC. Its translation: CSGYGQGGETQYF.

This CDR3 is CASSYGPYEQYF. CDR3 in DNA: TGTGCCAGCAGTTACGGGCCCTACGAGCAGTACTTC. The rearrangement joins TRBV6-2 or TRBV6-3 to TRBJ2-7; D not resolved. The CDR3 length is 12 residues. The V end lost 2 bases, the J end lost 2 bases, and 4 bases lay between the germline ends. Germline values: CDR1 MNHEY, CDR2 SVGEGT.

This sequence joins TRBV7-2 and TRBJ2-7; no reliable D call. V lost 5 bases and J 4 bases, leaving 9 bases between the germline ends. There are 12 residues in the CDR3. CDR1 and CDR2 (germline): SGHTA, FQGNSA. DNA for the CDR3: TGTGCCAGCAGCCTCCTGAATTACGAGCAGTACTTC. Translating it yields CASSLLNYEQYF.

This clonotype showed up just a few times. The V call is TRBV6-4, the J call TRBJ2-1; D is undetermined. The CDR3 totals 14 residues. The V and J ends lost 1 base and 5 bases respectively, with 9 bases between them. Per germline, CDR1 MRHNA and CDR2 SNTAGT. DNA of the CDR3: TGTGCCAGCAGTGACTACTACCCTAACAATGAGCAGTTCTTC. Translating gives CASSDYYPNNEQFF.

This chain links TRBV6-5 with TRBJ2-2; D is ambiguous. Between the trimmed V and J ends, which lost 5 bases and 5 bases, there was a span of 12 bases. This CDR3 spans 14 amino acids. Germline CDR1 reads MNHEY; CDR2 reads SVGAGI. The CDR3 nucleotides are TGTGCCAGCAGTCACCGAGACCGGACCGGGGAGCTGTTTTTT. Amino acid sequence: CASSHRDRTGELFF.

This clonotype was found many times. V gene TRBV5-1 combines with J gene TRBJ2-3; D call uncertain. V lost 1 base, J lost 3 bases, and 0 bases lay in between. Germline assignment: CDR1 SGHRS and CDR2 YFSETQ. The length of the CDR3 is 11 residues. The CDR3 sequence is CASSLTDTQYF. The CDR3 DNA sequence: TGCGCCAGCAGCTTGACAGATACGCAGTATTTT. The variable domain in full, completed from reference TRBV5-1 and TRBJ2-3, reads KAGVTQTPRYLIKTRGQQVTLSCSPISGHRSVSWYQQTPGQGLQFLFEYFSETQRNKGNFPGRFSGRQFSNSRSEMNVSTLELGDSALYLCASSLTDTQYFGPGTRLTVL.

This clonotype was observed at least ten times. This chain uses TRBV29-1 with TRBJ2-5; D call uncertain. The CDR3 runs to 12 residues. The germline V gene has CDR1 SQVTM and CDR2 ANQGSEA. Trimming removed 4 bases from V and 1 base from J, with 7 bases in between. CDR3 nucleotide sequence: TGCAGCGTTGCGAAGTTCCAAGAGACCCAGTACTTC. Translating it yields CSVAKFQETQYF.